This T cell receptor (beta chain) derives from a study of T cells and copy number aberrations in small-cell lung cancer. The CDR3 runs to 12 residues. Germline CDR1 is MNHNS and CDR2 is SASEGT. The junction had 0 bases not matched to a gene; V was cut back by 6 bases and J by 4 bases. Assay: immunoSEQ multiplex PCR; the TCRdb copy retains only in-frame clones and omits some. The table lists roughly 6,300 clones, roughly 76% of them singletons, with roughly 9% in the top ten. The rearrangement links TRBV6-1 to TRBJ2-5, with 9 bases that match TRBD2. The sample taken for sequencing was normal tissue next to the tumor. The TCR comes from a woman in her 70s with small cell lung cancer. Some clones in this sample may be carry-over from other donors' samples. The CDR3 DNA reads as TGTGCCAGCAGACTAGCGGGAGAGACCCAGTACTTC. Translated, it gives CASRLAGETQYF.